The T cell receptor beta chain under discussion was sequenced for a study of blood T cell repertoires in COVID-19 (dated by TCRdb to 2020 to 2021). About the investigation overall: Samples from collaborators originated in the United States, Italy and Spain and spanned both the acute and convalescent phases of COVID-19. The material from the prospective study consisted of cDNA or gDNA derived from T cells, B-cell-depleted T cells, or PBMCs. The dataset comprised deeply sampled blood TCRbeta repertoires from subjects exposed to, actively infected with, or recovered from COVID-19. The repertoires were released in a freely available public database meant as a resource for research on the immune response to SARS-CoV-2. The samples were drawn from two sources: the first 160 participants of the ongoing ImmuneRACE study, and 1,000 to 1,500 subjects contributed by 6 global collaborators. Sample metadata almost always included a de-identified subject ID, COVID-19 status, age in years and sex. Where available, HLA class I and class II types were obtained from metadata supplied by the sample provider rather than from assay-based typing.

There are 15 amino acids in the CDR3, from cysteine to phenylalanine inclusive. The kept DNA is CDR3 alone, 45 bases in frame from the first base. The germline V gene encodes CDR1 SGHDT and CDR2 YYEEEE. Compared with germline, V lacks 5 bases and J lacks 8 bases; bases without a gene match: 13. In the prospective study, participants were roughly 18 to 89 years old, resided in about two dozen geographic areas of the United States, and were enrolled through a virtual design. Cohort assignment in the prospective study relied on participant-reported clinical history from a screening survey and a study questionnaire. Recovered participants in ImmuneRACE Cohort 3 were defined by two consecutive negative NP/OP PCR tests, clearance by a healthcare professional, or resolution of symptoms. Mobile phlebotomists in the prospective study collected whole blood, serum and a nasopharyngeal or oropharyngeal swab from every participant. Prospective study participants could optionally give additional blood draws and questionnaires over a 2-month period. Blood samples from the prospective study were shipped frozen or at room temperature prior to DNA extraction.

Of note for this clone: Its antigen is unknown. Base-call qualities are not available, and no considerably larger clone is one nucleotide away.

TCRbeta CDR3 regions were amplified from genomic DNA by means of the immunoSEQ Assay, a bias-controlled multiplex PCR. The study's processing was this. The number of nucleated cells in each sample was estimated by amplification of reference gene primers within the assay. Sequence reads were collapsed and filtered to measure the absolute abundance of every unique TCRbeta CDR3 rearrangement. For each sample, productive Simpson clonality was calculated as the square root of Simpson's diversity index across productive rearrangements. The immuneACCESS repertoire file appears here via TCRdb, limited to in-frame rearrangements. These files lack a portion of the clones; in checked studies, under half of the deficit traces to unresolved V genes, and the cause of the others is not known. D and trimming come from the DNA, and the V and J calls and clone size come from that table. The sample records 400,000 to 450,000 clones, around 91% of which are singletons. Of the sample, around 1.1% falls within the top ten clones.

The research as a whole found: The quantity of clinical and demographic metadata differed by source and by participant and was supplied without curation.

Sequencing was carried out using PBMCs or T cells enriched from blood (not recorded which). The receptor was isolated from a man aged 25-45 years who had recovered from COVID-19. The V and J genes are TRBV5-6 and TRBJ1-2, with 9 middle bases fitting TRBD1. The nucleotide sequence is given as TGTGCCAGCAGGGTACCGGGACAGGGCATTCGAGGCTACACCTTC. Its protein is CASRVPGQGIRGYTF. With all but the CDR3 taken from the reference TRBV5-6 and TRBJ1-2 genes, the full variable domain is: DAGVTQSPTHLIKTRGQQVTLRCSPKSGHDTVSWYQQALGQGPQFIFQYYEEEERQRGNFPDRFSGHQFPNYSSELNVNALLLGDSALYLCASRVPGQGIRGYTFGSGTRLTVV.